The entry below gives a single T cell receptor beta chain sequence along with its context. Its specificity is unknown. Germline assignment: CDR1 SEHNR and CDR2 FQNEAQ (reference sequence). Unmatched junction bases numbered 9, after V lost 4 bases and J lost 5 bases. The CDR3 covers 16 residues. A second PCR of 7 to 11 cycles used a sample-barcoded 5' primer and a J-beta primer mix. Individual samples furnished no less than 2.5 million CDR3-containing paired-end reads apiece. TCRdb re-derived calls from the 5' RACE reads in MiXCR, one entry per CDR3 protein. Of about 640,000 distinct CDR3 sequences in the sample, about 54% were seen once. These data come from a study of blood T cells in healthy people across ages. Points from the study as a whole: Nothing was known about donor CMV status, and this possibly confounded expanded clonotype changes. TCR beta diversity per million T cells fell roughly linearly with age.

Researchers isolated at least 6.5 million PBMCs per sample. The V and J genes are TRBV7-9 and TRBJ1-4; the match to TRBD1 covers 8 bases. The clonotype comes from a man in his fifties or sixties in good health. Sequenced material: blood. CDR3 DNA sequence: TGTGCCAGCAGCTACCCAGTGGGACAGGACAATGAAAAACTGTTTTTT. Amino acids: CASSYPVGQDNEKLFF.